This T cell receptor (beta chain) was recovered during a study of blood T cell repertoires in COVID-19. Recovered participants had two consecutive negative NP/OP PCR tests, healthcare professional clearance, or symptom resolution. As originally analysed: It was from reference gene primer amplification that nucleated cell counts were estimated. The table came from immunoSEQ multiplex PCR; TCRdb's copy has only in-frame clones and leaves some out. The V and J calls and the clone size are those of that table, but D and trimming were determined from the DNA. The data contain 250,000 to 400,000 clones, 89% of them singletons. The CDR3 extends over 16 amino acids. V was pared by 7 bases and J by 6 bases, with 16 bases of the junction left unmatched.

The sequenced sample was PBMCs or T cells enriched from blood (not recorded which). The TCR sequence derives from a man aged 60 to 69 who had recovered from COVID-19. The V gene is TRBV23-1, the J gene TRBJ1-1, with 8 nucleotides matching TRBD1. TRBV23-1 counts as an open reading frame of uncertain function. DNA for the CDR3: TGCGCCAGCACTCCAGTAGGGCAGGGGGCGCGGCCTGAAGCTTTCTTT. It specifies CASTPVGQGARPEAFF.